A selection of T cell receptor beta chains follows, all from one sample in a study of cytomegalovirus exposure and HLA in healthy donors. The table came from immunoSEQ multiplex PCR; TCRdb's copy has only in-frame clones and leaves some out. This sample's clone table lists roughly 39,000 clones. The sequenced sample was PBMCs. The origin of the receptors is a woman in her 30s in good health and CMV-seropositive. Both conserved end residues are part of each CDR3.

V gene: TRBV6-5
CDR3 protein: CASSYVRSNTGELFF

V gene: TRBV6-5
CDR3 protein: CASSYSDRESGYTF

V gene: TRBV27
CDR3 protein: CASSRDRNSYEQYF

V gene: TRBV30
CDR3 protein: CALGSPGDTIYF

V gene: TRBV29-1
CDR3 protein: CSVDGREPSYNSPLHF

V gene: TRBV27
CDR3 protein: CASSAWPLAGADEQYF

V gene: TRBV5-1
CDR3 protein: CASSMRGRYGYTF

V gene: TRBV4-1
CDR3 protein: CASSQGTGGREKLFF

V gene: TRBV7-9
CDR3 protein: CASSLGDREGGEAFF

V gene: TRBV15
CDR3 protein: CATSRDRGGPYEQYF

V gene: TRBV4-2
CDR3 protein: CASSQAGTGGTGELFF

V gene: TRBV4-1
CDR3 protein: CASSQVGRGPNGYTF

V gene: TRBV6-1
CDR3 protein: CASSQPGQGFYGYTF

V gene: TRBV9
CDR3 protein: CASSPDSSYEQYF

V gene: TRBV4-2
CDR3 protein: CASSQDLGLAGAGYF

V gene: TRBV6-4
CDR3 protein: CASSSEGTGTPQFF

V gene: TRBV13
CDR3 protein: CASSPYRGHNEQFF

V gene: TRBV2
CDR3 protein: CASRADRDNTGELFF

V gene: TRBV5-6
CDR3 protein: CASSFQVYGYTF

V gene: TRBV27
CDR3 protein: CASSRGEVGKLFF

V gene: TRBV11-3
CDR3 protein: CASSFRPGRGQETQYF

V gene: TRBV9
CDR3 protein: CASSVAGCRDYTSYEQYF

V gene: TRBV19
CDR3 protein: CASSTKTGWYQPQHF

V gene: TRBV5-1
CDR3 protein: CASSFDSAYEQYF

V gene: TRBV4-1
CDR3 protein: CASSQRERNQPQHF

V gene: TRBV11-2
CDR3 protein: CASRFNRGGNRNYGYTF

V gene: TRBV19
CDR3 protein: CASHRSQGTRSNQPQHF

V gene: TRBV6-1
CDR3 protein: CASSEGREGVRNTIYF

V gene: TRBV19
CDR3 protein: CATGTSGTDEQFF

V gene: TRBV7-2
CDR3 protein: CASSPTGVLQYF

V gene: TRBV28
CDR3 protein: CASSRLAGFTGELFF

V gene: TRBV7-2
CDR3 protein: CASSLGWRGQGVGNQPQHF

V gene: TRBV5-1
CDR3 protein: CASSLGSAGGETQYF

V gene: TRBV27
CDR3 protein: CASSNKMQAYEQYF

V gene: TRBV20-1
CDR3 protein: CSAPPETEAFF

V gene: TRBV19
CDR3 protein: CASSMTGSTNEKLFF

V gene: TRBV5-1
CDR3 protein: CASRPGTGQSPLHF

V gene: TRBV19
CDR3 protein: CASSATGNYGYTF

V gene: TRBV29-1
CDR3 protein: CSVEERLISGGANVLTF